Listed here is a single TCR beta chain. Trimming removed 8 bases from V and 1 base from J, with 12 bases in between. The CDR3 runs to 14 residues. Germline CDR1 and CDR2: SEHNR and FQNEAQ (reference sequence). This record belongs to a study of T cell responses to AZD1222 COVID-19 vaccine. Using immunoSEQ multiplex PCR, the repertoire was profiled, and TCRdb retains in-frame clones only, with some absent. This repertoire shows around 120,000 clones, more than 85% found once; its top ten account for more than 2.5%. This sequence joins TRBV7-9 and TRBJ1-3; D remains ambiguous. The source is an adult in good health. This specimen consisted of peripheral blood, obtained on day 0 of AZD1222 vaccination. CDR3 residues: CASSRISSGNTIYF. CDR3 coding DNA: TGTGCCAGCTCCCGGATTTCGTCTGGAAACACCATATATTTT.